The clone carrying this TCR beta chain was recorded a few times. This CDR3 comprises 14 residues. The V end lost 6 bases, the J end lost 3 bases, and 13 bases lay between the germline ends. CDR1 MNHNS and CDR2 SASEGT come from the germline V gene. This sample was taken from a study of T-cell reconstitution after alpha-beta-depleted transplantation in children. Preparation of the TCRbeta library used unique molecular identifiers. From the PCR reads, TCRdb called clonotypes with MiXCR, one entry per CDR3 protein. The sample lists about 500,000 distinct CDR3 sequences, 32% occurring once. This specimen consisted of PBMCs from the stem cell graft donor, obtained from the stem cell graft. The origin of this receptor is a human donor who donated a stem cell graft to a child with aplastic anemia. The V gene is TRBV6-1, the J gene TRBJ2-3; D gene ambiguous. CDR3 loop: CASSSPGLTDTQYF. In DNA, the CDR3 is TGTGCCAGCAGCTCCCCTGGTTTAACAGATACGCAGTATTTT.